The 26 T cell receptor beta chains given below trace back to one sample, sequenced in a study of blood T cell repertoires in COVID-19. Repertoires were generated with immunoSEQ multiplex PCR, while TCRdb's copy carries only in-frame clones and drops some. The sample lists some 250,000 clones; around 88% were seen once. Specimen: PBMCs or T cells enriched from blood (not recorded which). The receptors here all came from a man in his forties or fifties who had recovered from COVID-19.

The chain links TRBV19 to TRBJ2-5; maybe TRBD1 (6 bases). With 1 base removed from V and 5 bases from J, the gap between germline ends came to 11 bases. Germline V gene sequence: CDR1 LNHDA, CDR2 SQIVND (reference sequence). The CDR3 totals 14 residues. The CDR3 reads CASSIVGGRETQYF. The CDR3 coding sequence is TGTGCCAGTAGTATAGTTGGGGGCCGGGAGACCCAGTACTTC.

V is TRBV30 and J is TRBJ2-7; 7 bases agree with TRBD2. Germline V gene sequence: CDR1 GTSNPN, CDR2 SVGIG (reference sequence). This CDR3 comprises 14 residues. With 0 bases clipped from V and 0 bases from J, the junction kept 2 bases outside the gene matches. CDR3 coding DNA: TGTGCCTGGAGTGTACCGGGGGGCTCCTACGAGCAGTACTTC. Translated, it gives CAWSVPGGSYEQYF.

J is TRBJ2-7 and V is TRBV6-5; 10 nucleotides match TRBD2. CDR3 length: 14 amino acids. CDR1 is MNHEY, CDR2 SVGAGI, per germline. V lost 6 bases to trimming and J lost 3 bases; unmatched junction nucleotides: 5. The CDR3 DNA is TGTGCCAGCAGCCCCAGACTAGCGGGCTACGAGCAGTACTTC. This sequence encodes CASSPRLAGYEQYF.

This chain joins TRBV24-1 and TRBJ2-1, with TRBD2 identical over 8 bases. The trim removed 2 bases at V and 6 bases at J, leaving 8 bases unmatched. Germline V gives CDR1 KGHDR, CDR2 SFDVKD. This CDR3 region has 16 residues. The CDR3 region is CATSDSERETSNEQFF. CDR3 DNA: TGTGCCACCAGTGATTCTGAGCGGGAGACCAGCAATGAGCAGTTCTTC.

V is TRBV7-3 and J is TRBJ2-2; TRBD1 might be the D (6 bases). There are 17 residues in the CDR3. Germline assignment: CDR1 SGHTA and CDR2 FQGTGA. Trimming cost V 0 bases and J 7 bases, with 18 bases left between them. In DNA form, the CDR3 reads TGTGCCAGCAGCTTAACGTCCATGGGACACTCCGGCGGGGAGCTGTTTTTT. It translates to CASSLTSMGHSGGELFF.

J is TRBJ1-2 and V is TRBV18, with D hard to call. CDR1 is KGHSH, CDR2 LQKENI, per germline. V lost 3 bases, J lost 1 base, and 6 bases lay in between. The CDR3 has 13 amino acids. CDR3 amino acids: CASSPDNNYGYTF. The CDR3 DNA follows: TGTGCCAGCTCACCCGACAATAACTATGGCTACACCTTC.

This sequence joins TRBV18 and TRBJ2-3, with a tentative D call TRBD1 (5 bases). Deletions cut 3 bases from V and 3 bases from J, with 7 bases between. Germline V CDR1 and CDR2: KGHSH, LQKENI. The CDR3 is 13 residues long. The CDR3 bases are TGTGCCAGCTCACCGCGACAGACAGATACGCAGTATTTT. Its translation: CASSPRQTDTQYF.

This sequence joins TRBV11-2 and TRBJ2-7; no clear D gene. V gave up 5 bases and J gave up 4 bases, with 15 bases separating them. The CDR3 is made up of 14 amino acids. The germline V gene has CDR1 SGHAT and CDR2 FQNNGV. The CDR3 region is CASSATGRQYEQYF. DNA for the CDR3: TGTGCCAGCAGCGCGACGGGTCGTCAATACGAGCAGTACTTC.

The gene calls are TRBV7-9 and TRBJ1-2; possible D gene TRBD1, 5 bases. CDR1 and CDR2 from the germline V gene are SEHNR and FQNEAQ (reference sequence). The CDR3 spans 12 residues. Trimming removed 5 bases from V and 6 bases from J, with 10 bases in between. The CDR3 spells CASSPTGDGYTF. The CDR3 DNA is TGTGCCAGCAGCCCTACGGGGGATGGCTACACCTTC.

This CDR3 is CAISPQASEAFF. The CDR3 DNA reads TGTGCCATCAGTCCACAGGCCTCTGAAGCTTTCTTT. The chain uses TRBV10-3 and TRBJ1-1; D possibly corresponds to TRBD1 (5 bases). CDR1 is ENHRY, CDR2 SYGVKD, per germline. The germline V and J ends were trimmed by 5 bases and 6 bases, with 10 bases remaining between them. This CDR3 spans 12 amino acids.

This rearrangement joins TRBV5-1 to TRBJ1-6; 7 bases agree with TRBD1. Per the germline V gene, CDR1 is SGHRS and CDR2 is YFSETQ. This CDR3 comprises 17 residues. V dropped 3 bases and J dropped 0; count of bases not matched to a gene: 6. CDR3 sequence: CASSWGQTGSYNSPLHF. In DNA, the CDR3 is TGCGCCAGCAGCTGGGGACAGACGGGCTCCTATAATTCACCCCTCCACTTT.

The CDR3 sequence is CSARGATNEKLFF. The CDR3 DNA follows: TGCAGCGCGAGGGGTGCGACTAATGAAAAACTGTTTTTT. This chain joins TRBV29-1 and TRBJ1-4, with D perhaps TRBD1 (5 bases). V was cut by 7 bases and J by 2 bases, with 11 bases left in between. The germline V gene has CDR1 SQVTM and CDR2 ANQGSEA. This CDR3 contains 13 residues.

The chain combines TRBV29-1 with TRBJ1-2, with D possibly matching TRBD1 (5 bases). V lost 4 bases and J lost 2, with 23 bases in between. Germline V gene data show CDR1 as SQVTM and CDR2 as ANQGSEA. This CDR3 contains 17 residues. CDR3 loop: CSVVPRVGIRLNYGYTF. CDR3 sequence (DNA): TGCAGCGTTGTCCCCAGGGTAGGAATTAGGTTAAACTATGGCTACACCTTC.

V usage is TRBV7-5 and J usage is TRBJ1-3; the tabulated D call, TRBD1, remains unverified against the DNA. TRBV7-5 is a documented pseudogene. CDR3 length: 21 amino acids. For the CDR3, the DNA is TGTGCCAGAAGCTTTTGTGACAGGGGGCCTCGGACGGCTTTCTCTGGAAACACCATATATTTT. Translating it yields CARSFCDRGPRTAFSGNTIYF.

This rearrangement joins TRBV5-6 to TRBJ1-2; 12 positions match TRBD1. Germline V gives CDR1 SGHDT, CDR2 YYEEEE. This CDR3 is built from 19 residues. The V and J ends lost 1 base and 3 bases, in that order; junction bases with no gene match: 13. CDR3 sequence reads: CASSLLVGTGGDLYYGYTF. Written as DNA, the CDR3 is TGTGCCAGCAGCTTGTTGGTAGGGACAGGGGGCGATTTATACTATGGCTACACCTTC. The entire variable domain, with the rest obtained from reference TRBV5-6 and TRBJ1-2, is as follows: DAGVTQSPTHLIKTRGQQVTLRCSPKSGHDTVSWYQQALGQGPQFIFQYYEEEERQRGNFPDRFSGHQFPNYSSELNVNALLLGDSALYLCASSLLVGTGGDLYYGYTFGSGTRLTVV.

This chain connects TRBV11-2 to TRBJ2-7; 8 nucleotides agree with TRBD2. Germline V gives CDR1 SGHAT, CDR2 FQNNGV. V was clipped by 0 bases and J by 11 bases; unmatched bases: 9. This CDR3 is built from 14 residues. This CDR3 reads CASSLDPLPGGEYF. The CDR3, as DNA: TGTGCCAGCAGCTTAGATCCCCTCCCCGGGGGGGAGTACTTC.

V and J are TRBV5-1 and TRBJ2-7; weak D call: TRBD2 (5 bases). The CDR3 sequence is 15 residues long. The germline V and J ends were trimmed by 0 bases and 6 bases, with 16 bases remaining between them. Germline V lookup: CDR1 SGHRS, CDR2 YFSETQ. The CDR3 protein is CASSLARLLTSEQYF. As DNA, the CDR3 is TGCGCCAGCAGCTTGGCGCGACTACTGACGAGCGAGCAGTACTTC. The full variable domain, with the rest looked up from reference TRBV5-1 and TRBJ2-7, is KAGVTQTPRYLIKTRGQQVTLSCSPISGHRSVSWYQQTPGQGLQFLFEYFSETQRNKGNFPGRFSGRQFSNSRSEMNVSTLELGDSALYLCASSLARLLTSEQYFGPGTRLTVT.

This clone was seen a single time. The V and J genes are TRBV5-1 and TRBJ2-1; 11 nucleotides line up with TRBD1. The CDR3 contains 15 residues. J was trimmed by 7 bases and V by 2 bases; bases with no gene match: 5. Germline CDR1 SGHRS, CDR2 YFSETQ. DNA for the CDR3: TGCGCCAGCAGCTTAAAGGACAGGGGGCATAATGAGCAGTTCTTC. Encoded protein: CASSLKDRGHNEQFF.

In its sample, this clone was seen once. DNA of the CDR3: TGTGCCACCACCCACCCTGGAATCGGAGCGCACACCATATATTTT. This encodes CATTHPGIGAHTIYF. V usage is TRBV7-9 and J usage is TRBJ1-3, with unresolved D. Trimming removed 10 bases at V and 8 bases at J, with 24 bases between. The CDR3 has 15 residues. The germline gives CDR1 SEHNR, CDR2 FQNEAQ (reference sequence).

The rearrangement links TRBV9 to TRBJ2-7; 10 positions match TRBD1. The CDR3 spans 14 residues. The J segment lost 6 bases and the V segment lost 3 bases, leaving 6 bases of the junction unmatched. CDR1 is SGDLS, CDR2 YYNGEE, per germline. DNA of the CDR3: TGTGCCAGCAGCGGCCGGGACAGGGGTGGCGAGCAGTACTTC. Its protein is CASSGRDRGGEQYF.

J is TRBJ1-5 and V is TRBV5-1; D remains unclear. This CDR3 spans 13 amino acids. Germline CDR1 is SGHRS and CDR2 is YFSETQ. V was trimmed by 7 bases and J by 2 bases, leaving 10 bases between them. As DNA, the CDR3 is TGCGCCAGCTCCGCTAACGGCAATCAGCCCCAGCATTTT. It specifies CASSANGNQPQHF.

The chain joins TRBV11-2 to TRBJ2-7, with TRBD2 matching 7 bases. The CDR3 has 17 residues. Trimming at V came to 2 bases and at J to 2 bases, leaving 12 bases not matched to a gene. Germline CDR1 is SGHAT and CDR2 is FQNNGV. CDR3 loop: CASSLYRVGGSTYEQYF. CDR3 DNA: TGTGCCAGCAGCTTATACCGAGTGGGCGGGAGTACCTACGAGCAGTACTTC.

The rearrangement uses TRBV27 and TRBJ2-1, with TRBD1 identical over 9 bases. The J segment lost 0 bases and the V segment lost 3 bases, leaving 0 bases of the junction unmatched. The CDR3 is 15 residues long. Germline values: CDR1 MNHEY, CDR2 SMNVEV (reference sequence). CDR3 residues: CASSLTGGSYNEQFF. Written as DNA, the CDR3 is TGTGCCAGCAGTTTGACAGGGGGCTCCTACAATGAGCAGTTCTTC.

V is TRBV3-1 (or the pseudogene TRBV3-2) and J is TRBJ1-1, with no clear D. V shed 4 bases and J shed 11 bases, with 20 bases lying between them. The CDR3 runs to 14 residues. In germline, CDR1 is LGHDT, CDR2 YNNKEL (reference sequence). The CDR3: CASSRAGSGVEAFF. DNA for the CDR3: TGTGCCAGCAGCCGCGCGGGGTCGGGCGTCGAGGCTTTCTTT.

CDR3 amino acids: CASSQDNGNTIYF. CDR3 nucleotide sequence: TGTGCCAGCAGCCAGGACAATGGAAACACCATATATTTT. The chain combines TRBV4-2 with TRBJ1-3, with D perhaps TRBD1 (5 bases). The CDR3 contains 13 residues. Germline V gene lookup returns CDR1 LGHNA and CDR2 YNFKEQ. Deletions cut 3 bases from V and 3 bases from J, with 6 bases between.

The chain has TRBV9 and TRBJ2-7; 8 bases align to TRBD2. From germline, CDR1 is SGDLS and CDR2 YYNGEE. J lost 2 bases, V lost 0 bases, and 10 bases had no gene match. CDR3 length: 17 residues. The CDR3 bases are TGTGCCAGCAGCGTAGGTGCGGGGGGAGAGAACACCTACGAGCAGTACTTC. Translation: CASSVGAGGENTYEQYF.